These T cell receptor beta chains were read from a single sample in a study of spatial heterogeneity in lung cancer. TCRdb ran MiXCR on the 5' RACE reads and lists one entry per CDR3 protein. The sample comprises about 27,000 distinct CDR3 sequences, just over 7% of which are singletons, and over 20% rests with the top ten. The source was lung tumor tissue, collected at surgery. These receptors were obtained from a male donor with early-stage non-small cell lung cancer. Both conserved end residues are part of each CDR3. Each record gives: V gene, J gene, D gene, clone size, CDR3 protein, CDR3 DNA. A D gene is named only where the DNA matches it firmly. Part of the rows lack a size; the others show once, few, many or a class for expanded clones.

V: TRBV20-1; J: TRBJ2-3; D: -; size: few; CDR3: CSALTTRAGDTQYF; DNA: TGCAGTGCTCTAACGACACGTGCGGGAGATACGCAGTATTTT
V: TRBV28; J: TRBJ1-4; D: TRBD1; size: medium-sized; CDR3: CATLTGVGEKLFF; DNA: TGTGCCACCCTGACAGGGGTTGGTGAAAAACTGTTTTTT
V: TRBV20-1; J: TRBJ1-6; D: -; size: many; CDR3: CSAREDIQFNSPLHF; DNA: TGCAGTGCTAGGGAGGACATCCAGTTTAATTCACCCCTCCACTTT
V: TRBV29-1; J: TRBJ1-2; D: -; size: few; CDR3: CSGEGEEGYTF; DNA: TGCAGCGGTGAGGGGGAGGAAGGCTACACCTTC
V: TRBV5-1; J: TRBJ2-3; D: TRBD1; size: -; CDR3: CASVRGSVPDTQYF; DNA: TGCGCCAGCGTCAGGGGGTCCGTACCAGATACGCAGTATTTT
V: TRBV20-1; J: TRBJ1-6; D: -; size: many; CDR3: CSAIERIEAYNSPLHF; DNA: TGCAGTGCCATAGAAAGGATCGAAGCCTATAATTCACCCCTCCACTTT
V: TRBV15; J: TRBJ2-6; D: -; size: many; CDR3: CATSRRTSGANVLTF; DNA: TGTGCCACCAGCCGTCGGACGTCTGGGGCCAACGTCCTGACTTTC
V: TRBV20-1; J: TRBJ1-4; D: -; size: -; CDR3: CSARAPGTGGEKLFF; DNA: TGCAGTGCTAGAGCTCCCGGGACCGGGGGTGAAAAACTGTTTTTT
V: TRBV25-1; J: TRBJ1-1; D: -; size: few; CDR3: CASSEYGLNTEAFF; DNA: TGTGCCAGCAGTGAATATGGGCTGAACACTGAAGCTTTCTTT
V: TRBV4-2; J: TRBJ1-2; D: -; size: many; CDR3: CASRQDVLGYTF; DNA: TGTGCCAGCAGGCAGGATGTGTTGGGCTACACCTTC
V: TRBV9; J: TRBJ2-5; D: TRBD2; size: -; CDR3: CASSPRMGGGPETQYF; DNA: TGTGCCAGCAGCCCGCGGATGGGCGGGGGGCCAGAGACCCAGTACTTC
V: TRBV12-3/TRBV12-4; J: TRBJ1-2; D: -; size: -; CDR3: CASRRVPENYGYTF; DNA: TGTGCCAGCAGGAGGGTACCAGAGAACTATGGCTACACCTTC
V: TRBV6-5; J: TRBJ1-6; D: -; size: few; CDR3: CASSYSSGSYNSPLHF; DNA: TGTGCCAGCAGTTACTCGAGCGGCTCCTATAATTCACCCCTCCACTTT
V: TRBV20-1; J: TRBJ2-5; D: TRBD1; size: -; CDR3: CSAEGQQETQYF; DNA: TGCAGTGCCGAGGGACAGCAAGAGACCCAGTACTTC
V: TRBV4-1; J: TRBJ1-1; D: -; size: many; CDR3: CASSPPEGQNTEAFF; DNA: TGCGCCAGCAGCCCCCCCGAAGGACAGAACACTGAAGCTTTCTTT
V: TRBV2; J: TRBJ1-4; D: -; size: -; CDR3: CASWANEKLFF; DNA: TGTGCCAGCTGGGCTAATGAAAAACTGTTTTTT
V: TRBV4-3; J: TRBJ1-4; D: -; size: few; CDR3: CASSQGQINEKLFF; DNA: TGCGCCAGCAGCCAAGGGCAGATTAATGAAAAACTGTTTTTT
V: TRBV20-1; J: TRBJ2-1; D: -; size: many; CDR3: CSAESGSNEQFF; DNA: TGCAGTGCTGAAAGTGGGTCTAATGAGCAGTTCTTC
V: TRBV10-3; J: TRBJ2-3; D: -; size: -; CDR3: CAIGRTITDTQYF; DNA: TGTGCCATCGGTAGGACTATCACAGATACGCAGTATTTT
V: TRBV5-1; J: TRBJ1-5; D: -; size: few; CDR3: CASSLGWSPNQPQHF; DNA: TGCGCCAGCAGCTTGGGATGGTCACCTAATCAGCCCCAGCATTTT
V: TRBV10-3; J: TRBJ2-7; D: -; size: medium-sized; CDR3: CAIKGSSYEQYF; DNA: TGTGCCATCAAGGGTAGCTCCTACGAGCAGTACTTC
V: TRBV7-2; J: TRBJ2-1; D: TRBD2; size: few; CDR3: CASSQWLTSGSYNEQFF; DNA: TGTGCCAGCAGCCAATGGTTGACTAGCGGATCCTACAATGAGCAGTTCTTC
V: TRBV27; J: TRBJ1-6; D: -; size: -; CDR3: CASRGGRNFNSPLHF; DNA: TGTGCCAGCAGGGGAGGACGGAACTTTAATTCACCCCTCCACTTT
V: TRBV7-2; J: TRBJ2-1; D: -; size: many; CDR3: CASSLGLRNEQFF; DNA: TGTGCCAGCAGCTTAGGATTAAGGAATGAGCAGTTCTTC
V: TRBV19; J: TRBJ2-1; D: TRBD2; size: many; CDR3: CASTPAGVPYNEQFF; DNA: TGTGCCAGTACCCCAGCGGGGGTGCCCTACAATGAGCAGTTCTTC
V: TRBV28; J: TRBJ1-6; D: TRBD1; size: few; CDR3: CASRYRGPNSPLHF; DNA: TGTGCCAGCAGGTACAGGGGACCCAATTCACCCCTCCACTTT
V: TRBV4-3; J: TRBJ2-5; D: -; size: many; CDR3: CASSQKGPPFQETQYF; DNA: TGCGCCAGCAGCCAAAAGGGCCCTCCATTCCAAGAGACCCAGTACTTC
V: TRBV28; J: TRBJ1-6; D: TRBD1; size: many; CDR3: CAGGTGNSPLHF; DNA: TGTGCTGGCGGGACAGGGAATTCACCCCTCCACTTT
V: TRBV29-1; J: TRBJ2-6; D: -; size: few; CDR3: CSVYNRKSSGANVLTF; DNA: TGCAGCGTTTATAACAGGAAGAGCTCTGGGGCCAACGTCCTGACTTTC
V: TRBV20-1; J: TRBJ2-7; D: -; size: few; CDR3: CSARDTTAGSYEQYF; DNA: TGCAGTGCTAGAGATACAACAGCCGGCTCCTACGAGCAGTACTTC
V: TRBV18; J: TRBJ1-1; D: -; size: -; CDR3: CASSQDGRSPWDTEAFF; DNA: TGTGCCAGCTCTCAAGACGGTCGCAGTCCCTGGGACACTGAAGCTTTCTTT
V: TRBV4-1; J: TRBJ2-7; D: -; size: many; CDR3: CASSVRETSSYEQYF; DNA: TGCGCCAGCAGCGTAAGGGAGACAAGCTCCTACGAGCAGTACTTC
V: TRBV6-4; J: TRBJ2-6; D: TRBD1; size: many; CDR3: CASSGTGAGANVLTF; DNA: TGTGCCAGCAGTGGGACAGGGGCTGGGGCCAACGTCCTGACTTTC
V: TRBV12-3/TRBV12-4; J: TRBJ1-2; D: -; size: few; CDR3: CASSLATYYGYTF; DNA: TGTGCCAGCAGTTTGGCCACCTACTATGGCTACACCTTC
V: TRBV2; J: TRBJ1-3; D: -; size: few; CDR3: CASSEYRGSGNTIYF; DNA: TGTGCCAGCAGTGAATACCGGGGCTCTGGAAACACCATATATTTT
V: TRBV2; J: TRBJ1-2; D: TRBD1; size: -; CDR3: CASSPSRDRGGGYTF; DNA: TGTGCCAGCAGCCCCTCTCGGGACAGGGGTGGTGGCTACACCTTC
V: TRBV4-3; J: TRBJ1-1; D: -; size: -; CDR3: CASSQGGTGLMNTEAFF; DNA: TGCGCCAGCAGCCAAGGCGGTACAGGGCTCATGAACACTGAAGCTTTCTTT
V: TRBV2; J: TRBJ2-3; D: TRBD2; size: few; CDR3: CASKTSGVLSTDTQYF; DNA: TGTGCCAGCAAGACTAGCGGGGTCCTTAGCACAGATACGCAGTATTTT
V: TRBV4-2; J: TRBJ1-5; D: TRBD1; size: many; CDR3: CASSQDVGGGGSQPQHF; DNA: TGTGCCAGCAGCCAAGATGTAGGGGGCGGAGGCTCTCAGCCCCAGCATTTT
V: TRBV28; J: TRBJ2-1; D: -; size: few; CDR3: CASSIHFRDGPNEQFF; DNA: TGTGCCAGCAGTATCCACTTCCGGGACGGGCCCAATGAGCAGTTCTTC
V: TRBV7-7; J: TRBJ2-2; D: -; size: -; CDR3: CASSSYRGELFF; DNA: TGTGCTAGCAGCAGTTACCGCGGGGAGCTGTTTTTT
V: TRBV5-1; J: TRBJ2-7; D: TRBD1; size: many; CDR3: CASSWGQGRSYEQYF; DNA: TGCGCCAGCAGCTGGGGACAGGGGAGATCCTACGAGCAGTACTTC
V: TRBV7-2; J: TRBJ1-1; D: -; size: many; CDR3: CASSLAANRYTEAFF; DNA: TGTGCCAGCAGCTTAGCGGCAAACCGATACACTGAAGCTTTCTTT
V: TRBV7-8; J: TRBJ1-2; D: -; size: many; CDR3: CASSLGFRYGYTF; DNA: TGTGCCAGCAGCTTAGGATTTCGCTATGGCTACACCTTC
V: TRBV20-1; J: TRBJ2-7; D: -; size: many; CDR3: CSASRDTSSYEQYF; DNA: TGCAGTGCGTCGCGGGACACATCTTCCTACGAGCAGTACTTC
V: TRBV20-1; J: TRBJ1-5; D: -; size: few; CDR3: CSAREAQGQSNQPQHF; DNA: TGCAGTGCTAGAGAAGCACAAGGCCAGAGCAATCAGCCCCAGCATTTT